Included here is one TCR beta chain sequence, with context. The repertoire was sequenced with immunoSEQ multiplex PCR; TCRdb's copy has only in-frame clones and lacks some. The top ten clones hold approximately 1.5% of a sample with over 200,000 clones, approximately 86% of them seen once. The sample is drawn from a study of blood T cell repertoires in COVID-19. The CDR3 has 14 residues. Germline V gives CDR1 SGHDN, CDR2 FVKESK. Trimming shortened V by 3 bases and J by 3 bases, and 12 bases separated the two germline ends. The receptor comes from a man between 18 and 29 years old with active or convalescent COVID-19. The sequenced sample consisted of peripheral blood. This sequence joins TRBV14 and TRBJ2-7; TRBD1 is a possible D gene (6 bases). As DNA, the CDR3 is TGTGCCAGCAGCCACCGGGACATCTACTACGAGCAGTACTTC. Protein product: CASSHRDIYYEQYF.